One sample yielded the 21 T cell receptor beta chains listed below, sequenced in a study of T cell repertoires in cytomegalovirus infection. TCRdb reanalysed the reads using MiXCR and keeps one entry per CDR3 protein. The data contain about 900,000 distinct CDR3 sequences, around 30% of them seen just once; the ten biggest clones take up around 15%. Their antigens remain unidentified. The material sequenced was cultured CD8+ T cells from PBMCs, taken from culture after CMV antigen stimulation. All receptors come from a human donor in good health (CMV status not recorded). Some clones in this sample may be carry-over from other donors' samples.

This clonotype was seen more than once but under ten times. The chain combines TRBV5-1 with TRBJ2-1, with 8 bases lining up with TRBD1. The CDR3 length is 12 residues. V lost 7 bases to trimming and J lost 5 bases; unmatched junction nucleotides: 2. Germline CDR1 reads SGHRS; CDR2 reads YFSETQ. The CDR3 loop reads CASRTGNNEQFF. In nucleotides, the CDR3 is TGCGCCAGCCGGACAGGGAACAATGAGCAGTTCTTC.

Ten or more counts support this clonotype. The rearrangement links TRBV7-8 to TRBJ1-2; D call uncertain. The CDR3 has 13 residues. V was cut by 5 bases and J by 7 bases, with 14 bases left in between. Germline assignment: CDR1 SGHVS and CDR2 FQNEAQ. The DNA for the CDR3 is TGTGCCAGCAGCAACCGGGTCTCGGGTGGCTACACCTTC. This translates into CASSNRVSGGYTF.

This clonotype has a count of ten or more. The chain combines TRBV7-6 with TRBJ1-6; 7 nucleotides align to TRBD1. The CDR3 runs to 16 residues. Per the germline V gene, CDR1 is SGHVS and CDR2 is FNYEAQ. The trim removed 5 bases at V and 4 bases at J, leaving 8 bases unmatched. Written as DNA, the CDR3 is TGTGCCAGCAGCGTAAGAACAGGGGAATATAATTCACCCCTCCACTTT. Protein product: CASSVRTGEYNSPLHF.

This clonotype has a count of ten or more. This chain connects TRBV7-9 to TRBJ2-2; TRBD2 aligns across 8 bases. This CDR3 contains 14 residues. J was trimmed by 3 bases and V by 7 bases; bases with no gene match: 4. Per germline, CDR1 SEHNR and CDR2 FQNEAQ (reference sequence). CDR3 sequence: CASTRGADTGELFF. Written as DNA, the CDR3 is TGTGCCAGCACGCGGGGGGCCGACACCGGGGAGCTGTTTTTT.

V and J are TRBV12-3 or TRBV12-4 and TRBJ2-1, with 8 nucleotides matching TRBD2. There are 14 residues in the CDR3. V dropped 3 bases and J dropped 6; count of bases not matched to a gene: 4. The CDR3 bases are TGTGCCAGCAGTTTCCGACTAGCGAGCAATGAGCAGTTCTTC. It is translated as CASSFRLASNEQFF.

This chain connects TRBV12-3 or TRBV12-4 to TRBJ1-2, with D possibly TRBD1 on 6 matching bases. The V end was cut by 10 bases, the J end by 2 bases, with 17 bases between. The CDR3 length is 14 residues. As DNA, the CDR3 is TGTGCCACCGGCCCAGGGGCGCTCAACTATGGCTACACCTTC. It yields the protein CATGPGALNYGYTF.

The genes are TRBV12-5 and TRBJ2-1; possibly TRBD2 for D (6 bases). CDR3 length: 15 residues. Germline loops: CDR1 LGHNT, CDR2 FRNRAP. Between the trimmed V and J ends, which lost 1 base and 0 bases, there was a span of 7 bases. The DNA of the CDR3 is TGTGCTAGTGGTTTGGGCGGGGCCTCCTACAATGAGCAGTTCTTC. The encoded protein is CASGLGGASYNEQFF. Supplemented by reference TRBV12-5 and TRBJ2-1, the full variable domain reads DARVTQTPRHKVTEMGQEVTMRCQPILGHNTVFWYRQTMMQGLELLAYFRNRAPLDDSGMPKDRFSAEMPDATLATLKIQPSEPRDSAVYFCASGLGGASYNEQFFGPGTRLTVL.

V and J are TRBV5-6 and TRBJ2-1; perhaps TRBD1 as D (6 bases). Germline V gives CDR1 SGHDT, CDR2 YYEEEE. The CDR3 consists of 15 residues. Trimming took 4 bases from V and 0 from J, leaving 11 bases between them. CDR3 residues: CASSRTVGSYNEQFF. The CDR3, as DNA: TGTGCCAGCAGCCGGACAGTAGGCTCCTACAATGAGCAGTTCTTC.

This sequence joins TRBV7-6 and TRBJ2-4, with D possibly matching TRBD1 (6 bases). V was shortened by 7 bases and J by 5 bases, with 15 bases between the two germline ends. The CDR3 has 14 amino acids. CDR1 and CDR2 from the germline V gene are SGHVS and FNYEAQ. The CDR3 DNA reads TGTGCCAGCACGAGGGGGTCGGTCCAAAACATTCAGTACTTC. Protein: CASTRGSVQNIQYF.

In its sample, this clonotype was seen a few times. The J gene is TRBJ2-1, the V gene TRBV11-2, with D perhaps TRBD2 (6 bases). Between the trimmed V and J ends, which lost 2 bases and 5 bases, there was a span of 19 bases. The CDR3 length is 17 residues. The germline gives CDR1 SGHAT, CDR2 FQNNGV. The CDR3 loop is CASSLQAGPLRDNEQFF. DNA of the CDR3: TGTGCCAGCAGCTTACAGGCGGGGCCCCTCAGGGACAATGAGCAGTTCTTC.

This clonotype was seen a single time. The chain is built from TRBV20-1 and TRBJ1-5; TRBD1 agrees at 7 bases. Losses at the gene ends were 1 base for V and 2 bases for J; bases not matched to a gene: 2. Germline loops: CDR1 DFQATT, CDR2 SNEGSKA (reference sequence). This CDR3 spans 14 amino acids. The CDR3 nucleotides are TGCAGTGCTAGAGGACAGGGAGGCAATCAGCCCCAGCATTTT. Its translation: CSARGQGGNQPQHF.

The chain couples TRBV11-1 to TRBJ2-6; D not certain. V gave up 1 base and J gave up 2 bases, with 6 bases separating them. CDR1 SGHAT and CDR2 FQDESV come from the germline V gene (reference sequence). The CDR3 runs to 15 residues. The CDR3 nucleotides read TGTGCCAGCAGCTTAGAAGGGACTGGGGCCAACGTCCTGACTTTC. As protein: CASSLEGTGANVLTF. Variable domain in full (rest from reference TRBV11-1 and TRBJ2-6): EAEVAQSPRYKITEKSQAVAFWCDPISGHATLYWYRQILGQGPELLVQFQDESVVDDSQLPKDRFSAERLKGVDSTLKIQPAELGDSAMYLCASSLEGTGANVLTFGAGSRLTVL.

The rearrangement joins TRBV19 to TRBJ2-7, with a weak D call TRBD2 (7 bases). This CDR3 contains 14 residues. CDR1 is LNHDA, CDR2 SQIVND, per germline (reference sequence). Trimming took off 5 bases at V and 3 bases at J, with 14 bases between the two ends. In DNA form, the CDR3 reads TGTGCCAGTAGTCCCTCCGGGGGGCACTACGAGCAGTACGTC. It is translated as CASSPSGGHYEQYV.

The chain recombines TRBV4-2 with TRBJ1-4, with D perhaps matching TRBD1 (6 bases). CDR3 length equals 19 residues. The germline V and J ends were trimmed by 3 bases and 7 bases, with 27 bases remaining between them. CDR1 LGHNA and CDR2 YNFKEQ come from the germline V gene. The CDR3 nucleotides read TGTGCCAGCAGCCAGATCTTCTCAGGGGTATTGGTCGTGGGTGAAAAACTGTTTTTT. Amino acids: CASSQIFSGVLVVGEKLFF.

The chain uses TRBV6-4 and TRBJ1-1; D unclear. This CDR3 has 14 residues. Trimming took 3 bases from V and 4 from J, leaving 12 bases between them. Germline CDR1 MRHNA, CDR2 SNTAGT. CDR3 loop: CASSESIMSTEAFF. In nucleotides, the CDR3 is TGTGCCAGCAGTGAGTCCATTATGAGCACTGAAGCTTTCTTT.

This clonotype was seen more than once but under ten times. V usage is TRBV24-1 and J usage is TRBJ2-1; D is unresolved. Looked up from germline, CDR1 is KGHDR and CDR2 is SFDVKD. Trimming cost V 1 base and J 5 bases, with 5 bases left between them. This CDR3 is built from 13 residues. The CDR3: CATSDFGDNEQFF. In DNA, the CDR3 is TGTGCCACCAGTGATTTTGGAGACAATGAGCAGTTCTTC.

A few counts support this clonotype. V is TRBV6-6 and J is TRBJ2-7, with 9 positions matching TRBD2. Germline values: CDR1 MNHNY, CDR2 SVGAGI (reference sequence). The V gene end was trimmed by 0 bases and the J gene end by 2 bases; junction bases not matched to a gene: 5. The CDR3 loop spans 16 amino acids. In nucleotides, the CDR3 is TGTGCCAGCAGTTACTCGATCGCGGGGGGGACCTACGAGCAGTACGTC. It yields the protein CASSYSIAGGTYEQYV.

The genes are TRBV4-1 and TRBJ1-2; D remains ambiguous. The CDR3 sequence is 15 residues long. The V gene's germline CDR1 is MGHRA and CDR2 YSYEKL. V lost 4 bases and J lost 4, with 16 bases in between. The CDR3 region is CASSPTNQETYGYTF. The CDR3 DNA reads as TGCGCCAGCAGCCCGACAAACCAAGAGACCTATGGCTACACCTTC.

This sequence joins TRBV4-2 and TRBJ2-2; D possibly matches TRBD1 or TRBD2 (6 bases each). Germline V gene data show CDR1 as LGHNA and CDR2 as YNFKEQ. Trimming cost V 4 bases and J 3 bases, with 12 bases left between them. This CDR3 has 15 amino acids. CDR3 loop: CASSPGGMDTGELFF. The CDR3 DNA reads TGTGCCAGCAGCCCCGGGGGCATGGACACCGGGGAGCTGTTTTTT.

The chain uses TRBV28 and TRBJ2-3; D might be TRBD1 or TRBD2, each matching 6 bases. Per the germline V gene, CDR1 is MDHEN and CDR2 is SYDVKM. V was cut by 8 bases and J by 5 bases, with 14 bases left in between. The CDR3 contains 13 residues. The CDR3: CASGGHPIDTQYF. CDR3 coding DNA: TGTGCCAGCGGGGGGCACCCAATAGATACGCAGTATTTT.

This clonotype was seen a few times. The chain links TRBV27 to TRBJ2-5; perhaps TRBD1 as D (8 bases). V shed 6 bases and J shed 4 bases, with 18 bases lying between them. The V gene's germline CDR1 is MNHEY and CDR2 SMNVEV (reference sequence). CDR3 length: 15 residues. In DNA form, the CDR3 reads TGTGCCAGCAGGGTGGCAGGGGGCGGGGGAGAGACCCAGTACTTC. Its protein product is CASRVAGGGGETQYF.